This TCR beta chain was sequenced for a study of T cells expressing NK-cell markers (dated by TCRdb to the early 2020s). General notes on the study: In sorted CD3+CD56+NKG2C+, CD3+CD56+NKG2C- and CD3+CD56-NKG2C+ T-cell subsets from 7 to 9 donors, TCR beta-chain repertoires were profiled. Of the eight sequenced donors, seven were found to be HCMV-seropositive and one was found to be HCMV-seronegative. Randomly selected healthy volunteers, three men and five women, were used as the eight sequenced donors. Libraries were sequenced as 2 x 150 bp reads on Illumina HiSeq 2000/2500, MiSeq or NextSeq.

Sequencing relied on an Illumina HiSeq 2000. TCR beta cDNA libraries were prepared using 5'RACE template switching, which introduced a universal primer site and unique molecular identifiers. cDNA synthesis was primed from the TCR beta constant segment and was followed by two successive PCR amplification steps. Per the authors' processing: MIGEC was used to demultiplex reads and group the reads by UMI, and MiTCR was used to assemble and quantify clonotypes. To remove erroneous sequences, TCR cDNA sequences were retained only when supported by two or more reads. The tcR package was used for downstream repertoire analysis, with clonotypes matched between fractions based on CDR3 nucleotide sequence plus V segment. VDJmatch was used to annotate antigen specificity against VDJdb, with one amino acid substitution allowed in CDR3. TCRdb reprocessed the raw reads; every CDR3 protein sequence is a single record, and DNA is not supplied. Here the V and J calls rest on TCRdb's processing, not on the authors' analysis. This sample's table lists over 350,000 distinct CDR3 sequences. Clones ranked in the top ten supply around 10% of the sample.

Here is what the overall study found, with its caveats: Those dominant clonotypes were again the most abundant among CD3+CD56-NKG2C+ cells in four donors, at about 28.3-60.1%. Whether the expanded NKG2C-expressing T cell clones were specific for HCMV antigens remained unclear. In six donors, the dominant CD3+CD56+NKG2C+ clonotypes were among the top 10 CD8+ clonotypes and accounted for about 1.0-7.5% of CD8+ T cells.

CDR1 and CDR2 were assigned from the germline V gene as SQVTM and ANQGSEA. From cysteine to phenylalanine, the CDR3 is 12 amino acids long. The coding DNA is unavailable. Note on this clonotype: Its antigen remains unidentified.

A commercial ELISA kit detecting HCMV-specific IgG in serum was used to determine HCMV serostatus. Peripheral blood mononuclear cells were isolated from blood by Ficoll density gradient centrifugation. The clonotype comes from a woman aged 50 to 60 in good health. Donor details come from another sample of the same person, matched by shared clones. Input material: blood T cells: a sorted CD56 or NKG2C T cell subset, CD4+ or CD8+ T cells, or bulk PBMC T cells (not recorded which). The chain couples TRBV29-1 to TRBJ2-5. The CDR3 reads as follows: CSVEGSGETQYF.